Listed here are 26 T cell receptor beta chains from one sample, sequenced in a study of Ad26.COV2.S vaccination and SARS-CoV-2 variants. Sequenced by immunoSEQ multiplex PCR; TCRdb stores in-frame clones only, minus some. The data show over 130,000 clones, around 86% seen once. Sequenced here: peripheral blood, sampled after recovery from COVID-19. The receptors originated from a human donor who had recovered from COVID-19.

This clone was seen once. The V call is TRBV28, the J call TRBJ1-1; D is perhaps TRBD1 (5 bases). V was trimmed by 4 bases and J by 1 base, leaving 10 bases between them. The CDR3 length is 14 residues. The germline CDR1 and CDR2 sequences are MDHEN and SYDVKM. As DNA, the CDR3 is TGTGCCAGCAGTTGGGGCCCCCAGAACACTGAAGCTTTCTTT. Encoded protein: CASSWGPQNTEAFF.

This clone was observed once. The chain joins TRBV9 to TRBJ2-3, with 11 positions matching TRBD2. Germline values: CDR1 SGDLS, CDR2 YYNGEE. The ends lost 0 bases at V and 5 bases at J; junction bases unmatched: 8. The CDR3 is 17 residues long. CDR3 sequence: CASSVELAGGQEDTQYF. As DNA, the CDR3 is TGTGCCAGCAGCGTAGAATTAGCGGGGGGGCAGGAAGATACGCAGTATTTT.

The CDR3 protein is CASSSPRQGSYEQYF. CDR3 DNA sequence: TGTGCCAGCAGCTCACCTAGACAGGGTAGCTACGAGCAGTACTTC. V usage is TRBV7-2 and J usage is TRBJ2-7, with 7 bases fitting TRBD1. Unmatched junction bases numbered 9, after V lost 4 bases and J lost 3 bases. There are 15 residues in the CDR3. Per the germline V gene, CDR1 is SGHTA and CDR2 is FQGNSA.

CDR3 nucleotide sequence: TGTGCCAGCAGCGTTCAGGGAAACTATGGCTACACCTTC. Amino acid sequence: CASSVQGNYGYTF. V is TRBV9 and J is TRBJ1-2; weak D call: TRBD1 (5 bases). CDR1 and CDR2 from the germline V gene are SGDLS and YYNGEE. V was clipped by 2 bases and J by 2 bases, with 7 bases between them. There are 13 residues in the CDR3.

This chain connects TRBV28 to TRBJ1-3; 7 bases are shared with TRBD1. Unmatched junction bases numbered 14, after V lost 7 bases and J lost 5 bases. CDR3 length equals 16 residues. Germline V gene lookup returns CDR1 MDHEN and CDR2 SYDVKM. CDR3 DNA sequence: TGTGCCAGCAATTCCCAAGGGGTACAGGGGAGAAACACCATATATTTT. Translating it yields CASNSQGVQGRNTIYF.

The chain combines TRBV4-1 with TRBJ1-2; D uncertain. The CDR3 is 13 amino acids. Germline V CDR1 and CDR2: MGHRA, YSYEKL. The V end lost 4 bases, the J end lost 3 bases, and 9 bases lay between the germline ends. CDR3 protein: CASSPTADYGYTF. Written as DNA, the CDR3 is TGCGCCAGCAGCCCCACCGCAGACTATGGCTACACCTTC.

A single count supports this clone. The chain uses TRBV5-1 and TRBJ2-6; tentative D call: TRBD2 (5 bases). Germline CDR1 SGHRS, CDR2 YFSETQ. The CDR3 is 15 amino acids. V lost 1 base and J lost 4, with 9 bases in between. CDR3 nucleotide sequence: TGCGCCAGCAGCTTGTGGGGAGTGGGGGCCAACGTCCTGACTTTC. Its protein product is CASSLWGVGANVLTF. Combining the CDR3 with reference TRBV5-1 and TRBJ2-6 gives the whole variable domain KAGVTQTPRYLIKTRGQQVTLSCSPISGHRSVSWYQQTPGQGLQFLFEYFSETQRNKGNFPGRFSGRQFSNSRSEMNVSTLELGDSALYLCASSLWGVGANVLTFGAGSRLTVL.

The chain recombines TRBV6-5 with TRBJ2-4; 8 bases are a match to TRBD2. The ends lost 5 bases at V and 8 bases at J; junction bases unmatched: 5. Germline V lookup: CDR1 MNHEY, CDR2 SVGAGI. The CDR3 runs 13 residues. In DNA form, the CDR3 reads TGTGCCAGCAGTCGGATGCGGGGGGACATTCAGTACTTC. Its protein is CASSRMRGDIQYF.

The CDR3 protein is CASSTDRGPQETQYF. The CDR3 DNA follows: TGTGCCAGCAGTACTGACAGGGGGCCTCAAGAGACCCAGTACTTC. J is TRBJ2-5 and V is TRBV27; 10 bases align to TRBD1. There are 15 residues in the CDR3. V dropped 5 bases and J dropped 2; count of bases not matched to a gene: 5. Per germline, CDR1 MNHEY and CDR2 SMNVEV (reference sequence).

The chain carries TRBV7-2 and TRBJ2-1; 10 bases align to TRBD2. This CDR3 has 18 amino acids. Trimming cost V 7 bases and J 7 bases; bases outside gene matches: 19. The germline V gene has CDR1 SGHTA and CDR2 FQGNSA. The DNA for the CDR3 is TGTGCCAGCAACACCCCGGAGCGGGGGGGCCGGTCAGGAAATGAGCAGTTCTTC. This encodes CASNTPERGGRSGNEQFF.

This chain joins TRBV15 and TRBJ1-5; D remains unclear. This CDR3 spans 13 amino acids. V lost 4 bases, J lost 5 bases, and 9 bases lay in between. Germline assignment: CDR1 LNHNV and CDR2 YYDKDF (reference sequence). CDR3 loop: CATSTASYQPQHF. CDR3 sequence (DNA): TGTGCCACCAGCACAGCGAGTTATCAGCCCCAGCATTTT.

The chain recombines TRBV11-2 with TRBJ2-5; the match to TRBD2 covers 7 bases. The ends lost 3 bases at V and 2 bases at J; junction bases unmatched: 3. The CDR3 totals 14 residues. Germline V CDR1 and CDR2: SGHAT, FQNNGV. CDR3 amino acids: CASSFAGVQETQYF. The CDR3 coding sequence is TGTGCCAGCAGCTTTGCGGGGGTACAAGAGACCCAGTACTTC. Full variable domain (outside the CDR3, taken from reference TRBV11-2 and TRBJ2-5): EAGVAQSPRYKIIEKRQSVAFWCNPISGHATLYWYQQILGQGPKLLIQFQNNGVVDDSQLPKDRFSAERLKGVDSTLKIQPAKLEDSAVYLCASSFAGVQETQYFGPGTRLLVL.

The V gene is TRBV6-2 or TRBV6-3, the J gene TRBJ1-2; D unclear. Germline assignment: CDR1 MNHEY and CDR2 SVGEGT. The V and J ends lost 5 bases and 7 bases respectively, with 11 bases between them. This CDR3 is 12 amino acids long. CDR3 loop: CASSDDISGYTF. The CDR3 region has the DNA TGTGCCAGCAGTGACGATATTTCTGGCTACACCTTC.

The chain has TRBV7-9 and TRBJ2-3; 10 bases line up with TRBD2. V shed 5 bases, J shed 6 bases, and the junction held 8 bases outside the gene matches. Germline CDR1 and CDR2: SEHNR and FQNEAQ (reference sequence). The length of the CDR3 is 15 residues. CDR3 coding DNA: TGTGCCAGCAGCCGGGGACTAGCGAGGGGGGATACGCAGTATTTT. Translating it yields CASSRGLARGDTQYF.

The rearrangement links TRBV28 to TRBJ1-3; maybe TRBD1 (5 bases). This CDR3 comprises 14 residues. Between the trimmed V and J ends, which lost 3 bases and 8 bases, there was a span of 14 bases. Germline-derived CDR1 and CDR2 are MDHEN and SYDVKM. The CDR3 DNA sequence: TGTGCCAGCAGTTTCATCCCAGGAGGGGACACCATATATTTT. Amino acids: CASSFIPGGDTIYF.

The V gene is TRBV27, the J gene TRBJ2-5, with a weak D call TRBD1 (5 bases). The CDR3 sequence is 15 residues long. With 8 bases removed from V and 4 bases from J, the gap between germline ends came to 20 bases. Germline V gives CDR1 MNHEY, CDR2 SMNVEV (reference sequence). In DNA, the CDR3 is TGTGCCAGCCAACTGCACGACAGACTCGGAGAGACCCAGTACTTC. Translation: CASQLHDRLGETQYF.

The V and J genes are TRBV29-1 and TRBJ1-1, with TRBD1 matching 7 bases. This CDR3 region has 13 residues. CDR1 is SQVTM, CDR2 ANQGSEA, per germline. V lost 6 bases to trimming and J lost 1 base; unmatched junction nucleotides: 5. In DNA form, the CDR3 reads TGCAGCGTCGAGGGACAGTGGAACACTGAAGCTTTCTTT. Translation gives CSVEGQWNTEAFF.

Of note for this clone: The junction shows a germline mismatch at one end, possibly a read error. The chain couples TRBV7-2 to TRBJ2-3; 10 nucleotides line up with TRBD2. The germline V gene encodes CDR1 SGHTA and CDR2 FQGNSA. The CDR3 runs to 14 residues. CDR3 sequence: CASSIAGGLDTQYF. Written as DNA, the CDR3 is TGTGCCAGCAGCATAGCGGGGGGCCTAGATACGCAGTATTTT.

CDR3 sequence: CASSQTKNTYGYTF. CDR3 DNA: TGTGCCAGCAGCCAAACCAAGAATACCTATGGCTACACCTTC. The chain carries TRBV14 and TRBJ1-2, with D hard to call. Germline lookup yields CDR1 SGHDN and CDR2 FVKESK. V was trimmed by 2 bases and J by 4 bases, leaving 11 bases between them. The length of the CDR3 is 14 residues. Combining the CDR3 with reference TRBV14 and TRBJ1-2 gives the whole variable domain EAGVTQFPSHSVIEKGQTVTLRCDPISGHDNLYWYRRVMGKEIKFLLHFVKESKQDESGMPNNRFLAERTGGTYSTLKVQPAELEDSGVYFCASSQTKNTYGYTFGSGTRLTVV.

The rearrangement links TRBV4-3 to TRBJ2-1; 10 bases match TRBD1. Per germline, CDR1 LGHNA and CDR2 YSLEER. The CDR3 loop spans 19 amino acids. Trimming cost V 4 bases and J 2 bases; bases outside gene matches: 14. CDR3 region: CASSLGQGRRVGPYNEQFF. The CDR3 DNA reads TGCGCCAGCAGCCTGGGACAGGGGCGAAGAGTCGGCCCCTACAATGAGCAGTTCTTC.

This clone was seen only once. V and J are TRBV11-2 and TRBJ2-6; D unresolved. Per germline, CDR1 SGHAT and CDR2 FQNNGV. The CDR3 consists of 14 residues. V was shortened by 2 bases and J by 2 bases, with 4 bases between the two germline ends. CDR3 sequence: CASSLSPGANVLTF. The CDR3 DNA reads TGTGCCAGCAGCTTAAGCCCTGGGGCCAACGTCCTGACTTTC.

J is TRBJ1-2 and V is TRBV7-2; tentative D call: TRBD1 (5 bases). V was trimmed by 4 bases and J by 4 bases, leaving 13 bases between them. Germline CDR1 and CDR2: SGHTA and FQGNSA. The CDR3 covers 14 residues. CDR3 nucleotides: TGTGCCAGCAGCTATCTGGGACTGTCCTATGGCTACACCTTC. It is translated as CASSYLGLSYGYTF. Full variable domain (rest looked up from reference TRBV7-2 and TRBJ1-2): GAGVSQSPSNKVTEKGKDVELRCDPISGHTALYWYRQSLGQGLEFLIYFQGNSAPDKSGLPSDRFSAERTGGSVSTLTIQRTQQEDSAVYLCASSYLGLSYGYTFGSGTRLTVV.

The chain uses TRBV28 and TRBJ1-2, with a possible D match to TRBD1 (5 bases). This CDR3 spans 16 amino acids. With 1 base removed from V and 4 bases from J, the gap between germline ends came to 16 bases. Germline V gene lookup returns CDR1 MDHEN and CDR2 SYDVKM. The CDR3 loop is CASSLLGLARAYGYTF. CDR3 DNA sequence: TGTGCCAGCAGTTTATTAGGTTTGGCCAGGGCCTATGGCTACACCTTC.

The chain couples TRBV9 to TRBJ1-1; D is undetermined. The CDR3 runs to 16 residues. The V and J ends lost 0 bases and 0 bases respectively, with 12 bases between them. The germline gives CDR1 SGDLS, CDR2 YYNGEE. CDR3 protein: CASSVGGLGVNTEAFF. The CDR3 bases are TGTGCCAGCAGCGTAGGAGGGCTGGGAGTGAACACTGAAGCTTTCTTT.

V is TRBV7-2 and J is TRBJ2-5; tentative D call: TRBD2 (6 bases). The germline V and J ends were trimmed by 5 bases and 8 bases, with 18 bases remaining between them. The length of the CDR3 is 14 residues. The germline V gene encodes CDR1 SGHTA and CDR2 FQGNSA. The CDR3 reads CASSTPGLAATQYF. CDR3 DNA: TGTGCCAGCAGCACCCCGGGACTGGCGGCCACCCAGTACTTC.

The CDR3 DNA reads TGTGCCAGTACCTATGGGACACTGAGCCAGCCCCAGCATTTT. Translated: CASTYGTLSQPQHF. The chain has TRBV19 and TRBJ1-5, with D perhaps matching TRBD1 (6 bases). Germline CDR1 LNHDA, CDR2 SQIVND (reference sequence). The CDR3 has 14 amino acids. V dropped 7 bases and J dropped 7 bases, with 17 bases sitting between them. The whole variable domain, remainder taken from reference TRBV19 and TRBJ1-5, is DGGITQSPKYLFRKEGQNVTLSCEQNLNHDAMYWYRQDPGQGLRLIYYSQIVNDFQKGDIAEGYSVSREKKESFPLTVTSAQKNPTAFYLCASTYGTLSQPQHFGDGTRLSIL.